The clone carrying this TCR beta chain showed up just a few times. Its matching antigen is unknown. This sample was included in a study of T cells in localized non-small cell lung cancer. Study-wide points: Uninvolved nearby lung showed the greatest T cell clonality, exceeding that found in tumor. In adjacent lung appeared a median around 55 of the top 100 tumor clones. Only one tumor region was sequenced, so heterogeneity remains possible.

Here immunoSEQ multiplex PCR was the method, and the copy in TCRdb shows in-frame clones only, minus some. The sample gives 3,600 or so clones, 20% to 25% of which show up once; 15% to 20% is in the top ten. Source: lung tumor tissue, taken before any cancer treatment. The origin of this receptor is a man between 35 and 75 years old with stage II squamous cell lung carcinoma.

CDR3 nucleotides: TGTGCCAGCAGTTTTCCGATGGGTCAAACGGAGACCCAGTACTTC. Its translation is CASSFPMGQTETQYF. V gene TRBV28 combines with J gene TRBJ2-5; unclear D gene. CDR1 is MDHEN, CDR2 SYDVKM, per germline. This CDR3 region has 15 residues. V gave up 3 bases and J gave up 5 bases, with 16 bases separating them. Full variable domain (missing parts from reference TRBV28 and TRBJ2-5): DVKVTQSSRYLVKRTGEKVFLECVQDMDHENMFWYRQDPGLGLRLIYFSYDVKMKEKGDIPEGYSVSREKKERFSLILESASTNQTSMYLCASSFPMGQTETQYFGPGTRLLVL.